The 2 T cell receptor beta chains given below trace back to one sample, sequenced in a study of glioma-infiltrating T cells after dendritic cell vaccination. The time point is: after dendritic cell vaccination, including at tumor progression/relapse. Only in-frame clones appear in the TCRdb table, and some are missing; sequencing was by immunoSEQ multiplex PCR. The sample shows just under 60,000 clones, roughly 80% of them seen only once. Specimen: blood, collected after dendritic cell vaccination. These receptor sequences come from a human donor with glioblastoma.

This chain uses TRBV2 with TRBJ1-5; weak D call: TRBD1 (6 bases). This CDR3 contains 13 residues. V shed 3 bases and J shed 6 bases, with 9 bases lying between them. CDR1 and CDR2 from the germline V gene are SNHLY and FYNNEI. CDR3 bases: TGTGCCAGCAGTGATAGGGGGAGTCAGCCCCAGCATTTT. This sequence encodes CASSDRGSQPQHF.

This clone was counted a few times. The chain is built from TRBV6-4 and TRBJ1-3, with D possibly TRBD1 on 5 matching bases. Germline CDR1 and CDR2: MRHNA and SNTAGT. The CDR3 length is 15 residues. Trimming pared 6 bases from V and 1 base from J, leaving 13 bases between. The CDR3 DNA sequence: TGTGCCAGCAGGGATACAGGTGGTTCTGGAAACACCATATATTTT. This codes for CASRDTGGSGNTIYF.